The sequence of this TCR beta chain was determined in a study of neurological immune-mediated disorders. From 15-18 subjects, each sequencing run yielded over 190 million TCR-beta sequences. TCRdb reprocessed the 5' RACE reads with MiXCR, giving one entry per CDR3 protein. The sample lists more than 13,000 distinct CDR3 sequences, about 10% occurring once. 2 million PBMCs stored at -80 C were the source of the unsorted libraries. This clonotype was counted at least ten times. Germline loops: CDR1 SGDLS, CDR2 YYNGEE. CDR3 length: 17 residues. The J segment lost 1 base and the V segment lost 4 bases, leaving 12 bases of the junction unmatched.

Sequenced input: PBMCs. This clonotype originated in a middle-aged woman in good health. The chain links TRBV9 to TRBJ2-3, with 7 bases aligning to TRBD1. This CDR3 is CASSNPSQGVGTDTQYF. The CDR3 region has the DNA TGTGCCAGCAGCAACCCCTCCCAGGGGGTTGGCACAGATACGCAGTATTTT.